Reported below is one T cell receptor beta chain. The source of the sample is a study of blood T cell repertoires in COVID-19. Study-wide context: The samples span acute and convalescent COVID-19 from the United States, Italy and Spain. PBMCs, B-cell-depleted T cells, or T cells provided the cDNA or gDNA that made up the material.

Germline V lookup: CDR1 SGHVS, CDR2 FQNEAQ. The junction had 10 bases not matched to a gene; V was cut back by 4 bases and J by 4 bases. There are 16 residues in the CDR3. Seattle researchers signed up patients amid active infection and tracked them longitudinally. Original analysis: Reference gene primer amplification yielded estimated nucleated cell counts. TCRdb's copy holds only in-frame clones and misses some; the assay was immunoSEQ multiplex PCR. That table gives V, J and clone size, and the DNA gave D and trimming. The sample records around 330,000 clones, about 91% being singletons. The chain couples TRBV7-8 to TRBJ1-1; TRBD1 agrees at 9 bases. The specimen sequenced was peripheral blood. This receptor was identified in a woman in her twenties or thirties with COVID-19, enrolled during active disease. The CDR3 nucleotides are TGTGCCAGCAGCTCGAAACGACAGGGGGGAAGCACTGAAGCTTTCTTT. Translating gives CASSSKRQGGSTEAFF.